A single T cell receptor (beta chain) is shown here with its context. The target of this receptor is not known. No quality values exist for individual bases; no much larger clone is one base distant. The time point label on this specimen signifies: cycle 1 day 1 (C1D1), immediately before nivolumab initiation. All trial patients had relapsed after autologous stem cell transplantation, with cohorts A, B and C differing in prior brentuximab vedotin exposure. A total of under 70 patients with relapsed/refractory classical Hodgkin lymphoma made up the trial cohort, and each patient's best overall response was complete response, partial response or progressive disease. In the multi-cohort phase II CheckMate 205 trial, trial patients received single-agent nivolumab. An independent review committee assessed best overall response by applying the 2007 International Working Group response criteria. Trial PBMCs were collected just before the start of nivolumab (C1D1) and during therapy at cycle 2 day 1 and cycle 4 day 1. Peripheral blood was collected in 8 mL Vacutainer Cell Preparation Tubes, from which PBMCs were isolated by centrifugation and then cryopreserved.

This entry is derived from a study of PD-1 blockade in classical Hodgkin lymphoma (dated by TCRdb to 2018 to 2021). As for the study more broadly: Nivolumab dosing was 3 mg/kg intravenously every 2 weeks, continuing until either disease progression or unacceptable toxicity. To define a peripheral blood immune signature of response to PD-1 blockade in classical Hodgkin lymphoma, the study combined TCR beta sequencing with CyTOF. On the study overall, not on this receptor specifically: Baseline diversity similar to that of newly diagnosed patients was observed in trial patients achieving complete response, whereas significantly lower diversity was observed in partial responders and progressors. Newly diagnosed patients were reported to have lower baseline TCR diversity than healthy donors, and relapsed/refractory patients were reported to have lower baseline TCR diversity still. Only a single clinical trial cohort was studied, and what caused the repertoire differences, possibly disease activity or prior therapy, remained undefined. A significant rise by C4D1 was seen in CD4+ but not CD8+ TCR diversity (p=0.0027 vs p=0.16), with the rise being most apparent in complete responders (p=0.02). Lower diversity was observed in patients in whom nivolumab was started less than 1 year after ASCT, and these patients were excluded from later analyses so that confounding by immune reconstitution would be avoided.

CDR1 and CDR2 are read off the germline V gene as SQVTM and ANQGSEA. V ends up 8 bases short and J 5 bases short, with an unmatched junction base count of 17. From its cysteine to its phenylalanine, the CDR3 spans 15 amino acids. Just the 45-base CDR3 DNA is kept, in frame starting at base 1. The Qiagen DNeasy kit was used to extract genomic DNA both from unsorted PBMCs and from the negatively selected CD4+ and CD8+ fractions. Amplification of TCR beta CDR3 regions was done by immunoSEQ multiplex PCR with primers that anneal to V and J segments. Amplification bias was minimized using a synthetic immune receptor repertoire, and residual bias was removed computationally after sequencing. In the paper's pipeline: Repertoire diversity was quantified as the Shannon entropy index using custom Python scripts. The unsorted, CD4+ and CD8+ repertoires were each analyzed separately, with the exception of combined analyses, where CD4+ and CD8+ sequences were merged in silico. Clonal expansion was defined as a frequency increase of at least 2-fold after treatment compared with C1D1, and clones undetected at baseline were assigned a pseudocount of 0.5. Clones with 0 or 1 copy at C1D1 were classified as singleton clones, and clones with 2 or more copies were classified as non-singleton clones. Clones expanded in unsorted samples were labelled as CD4+, CD8+ or unknown by matching protein sequences in sorted samples from the same patient. Wilcoxon tests were applied to paired samples to test diversity changes from C1D1 to C4D1. TCRdb took this table from immuneACCESS and kept in-frame rearrangements with V and J called. Such tables lack part of the clones; where checked against another copy, unresolved V genes explain under half of the gap, and the rest is unexplained. The D gene and trimming were derived from the DNA, and the V and J assignments and clone size from that table. This sample has about 11,000 clones in its table, and 75% to 80% of those were observed once. Around 23% of the sample lies in the top ten.

This receptor was identified in a human donor with classical Hodgkin lymphoma. In this chain, TRBV29-1 is recombined with TRBJ2-5, with 7 middle bases fitting TRBD2. Sequences were derived from peripheral blood mononuclear cells (PBMCs), sampled at baseline. This receptor has the CDR3 CSTGAGAVFQETQYF. Here is the DNA: TGCAGCACCGGGGCGGGAGCGGTTTTCCAGGAGACCCAGTACTTC.